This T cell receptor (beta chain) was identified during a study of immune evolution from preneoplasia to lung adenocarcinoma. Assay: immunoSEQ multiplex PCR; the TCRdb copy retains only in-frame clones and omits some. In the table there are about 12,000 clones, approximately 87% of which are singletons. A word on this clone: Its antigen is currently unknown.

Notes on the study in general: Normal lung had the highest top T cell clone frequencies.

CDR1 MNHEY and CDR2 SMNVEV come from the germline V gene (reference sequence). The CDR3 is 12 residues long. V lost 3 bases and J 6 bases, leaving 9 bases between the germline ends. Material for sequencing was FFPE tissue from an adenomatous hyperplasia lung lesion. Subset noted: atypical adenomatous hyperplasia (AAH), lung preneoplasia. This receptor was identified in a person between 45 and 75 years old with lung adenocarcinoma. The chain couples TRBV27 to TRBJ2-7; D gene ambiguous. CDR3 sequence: CASSFLGSEQYF. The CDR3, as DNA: TGTGCCAGCAGTTTCTTGGGGTCCGAGCAGTACTTC.